This T cell receptor (beta chain) was sequenced for a study of cytomegalovirus exposure and HLA in healthy donors. Overall study results and limits: Cytomegalovirus-associated status was assigned to about 180 TCR beta chains. Previous analysis showed most TCR beta V segments were productive about 87% or about 30% of the time. According to reports, the classifier identified cytomegalovirus status with high specificity and sensitivity. Follow-up analysis seemed to connect common viral pathogens with several of the most significant clusters identified.

Concerning this clone: Its antigen is not identified.

PCR involved 60 Vbeta and 13 Jbeta primers. Using immunoSEQ multiplex PCR, the repertoire was profiled, and TCRdb retains in-frame clones only, with some absent. The data show tens of thousands of clones, about 80% seen once. Sequences were obtained from PBMCs. The TCR originated in a female donor in good health and CMV-seronegative.

The DNA of the CDR3 is TGTGCCAGCACCGACAGGTTGGGAAATGAAAAACTGTTTTTT. Protein sequence: CASTDRLGNEKLFF. The chain combines TRBV6-9 with TRBJ1-4; the D gene is possibly TRBD1 (6 bases). This CDR3 comprises 14 residues. V was pared by 7 bases and J by 5 bases, with 14 bases between. Germline CDR1 reads MNHGY; CDR2 reads SVAAGI.